What follows is one T cell receptor beta chain and its context. The antigen is undetermined. Germline-derived CDR1 and CDR2 are SGHAT and FQNNGV. The CDR3 length is 15 residues. These data belong to a study of monozygotic twins with inflammatory bowel disease. Study results and caveats: The co-twins with IBD showed lower TCRbeta diversity (inverse Simpson) than their healthy siblings.

Researchers collected 2 to 2.5 ml of blood per donor. TCRdb reprocessed the 5' RACE reads and stores each CDR3 protein as one record, lacking DNA. In all, the sample yields approximately 150,000 distinct CDR3 sequences. Source material: blood. The chain is built from TRBV11-2 and TRBJ2-3. This TCR was recovered from a human donor with ulcerative colitis or Crohn's disease, or a healthy co-twin of an affected twin (not recorded which). The CDR3 region is CASSLAQPTTDTQYF.